Presented here are 10 T cell receptor beta chains from one specimen sequenced in a study of siplizumab effects on memory and regulatory T cells. The table came from immunoSEQ multiplex PCR; TCRdb's copy has only in-frame clones and leaves some out. The table records about 120,000 clones, around 94% of them present only once. Material for sequencing was non-Treg CD4+ T cells sorted from blood. The receptor set was obtained from a human donor in good health.

This chain joins TRBV30 and TRBJ2-7; possible D gene TRBD2, 7 bases. V lost 2 bases to trimming and J lost 4 bases, with 18 bases between them. This CDR3 spans 15 amino acids. Germline lookup yields CDR1 GTSNPN and CDR2 SVGIG (reference sequence). CDR3: CAWSPQGRGSYEQYF. The CDR3 DNA reads as TGTGCCTGGAGTCCCCAGGGGAGGGGTTCGTACGAGCAGTACTTC.

About this clone itself: The junction differs from germline at one of its ends, possibly a read error. The same CDR3 can be traced to other DNA sequences in this sample. This chain joins TRBV7-2 and TRBJ2-5; D is possibly TRBD2 (5 bases). The CDR3 is 11 residues long. CDR1 and CDR2 from the germline V gene are SGHTA and FQGNSA. The CDR3 here is CASRLGETQYF. Here the CDR3 DNA reads TGTGCCAGCAGATTGGGAGAGACCCAATACTTC.

The V gene is TRBV12-5, the J gene TRBJ2-1; TRBD2 matches at 11 bases. The CDR3 spans 19 residues. The germline V gene encodes CDR1 LGHNT and CDR2 FRNRAP. Losses at the gene ends were 0 bases for V and 5 bases for J; bases not matched to a gene: 12. The CDR3 nucleotides read TGTGCTAGTGGTTTGGTGGGGGGATCTGGGACTAGCGGAAACAATGAGCAGTTCTTC. This encodes CASGLVGGSGTSGNNEQFF.

This clone has only one observation. This rearrangement joins TRBV5-1 to TRBJ2-7, with a weak D call TRBD1 (6 bases). Trimming left V 0 bases short and J 4 bases short, with 14 bases between. The CDR3 contains 15 residues. CDR1 SGHRS and CDR2 YFSETQ come from the germline V gene. Here the CDR3 reads CASSLASGEPYEQYF. The CDR3 DNA reads as TGCGCCAGCAGCTTGGCCTCAGGGGAACCGTACGAGCAGTACTTC.

The chain combines TRBV6-5 with TRBJ1-2; 7 nucleotides match TRBD1. The CDR3 consists of 14 residues. V lost 7 bases and J lost 4; bases outside the gene matches: 9. The germline V gene encodes CDR1 MNHEY and CDR2 SVGAGI. CDR3 nucleotides: TGTGCCAGCAATCCCAACAGGGGTGGCTATGGCTACACCTTC. Protein: CASNPNRGGYGYTF.

The J gene is TRBJ2-5, the V gene TRBV5-1; D uncertain. Between the trimmed V and J ends, which lost 0 bases and 2 bases, there was a span of 8 bases. Germline CDR1 SGHRS, CDR2 YFSETQ. This CDR3 is built from 14 residues. CDR3 region: CASSLGGFQETQYF. In nucleotides, the CDR3 is TGCGCCAGCAGCTTGGGAGGATTTCAAGAGACCCAGTACTTC.

This clone has just a few counts. V gene TRBV4-1 combines with J gene TRBJ1-1, with 7 bases matching TRBD1. Germline CDR1 MGHRA, CDR2 YSYEKL. CDR3 length equals 14 residues. V gave up 3 bases and J gave up 4 bases; unmatched junction bases: 5. The CDR3 loop is CASSQTGLRTEAFF. In DNA form, the CDR3 reads TGCGCCAGCAGCCAGACAGGGCTGCGCACTGAAGCTTTCTTT.

The chain combines TRBV6-5 with TRBJ2-3; D gene ambiguous. This CDR3 spans 11 amino acids. Trimming removed 5 bases at V and 5 bases at J, with 5 bases between. Germline V gene lookup returns CDR1 MNHEY and CDR2 SVGAGI. CDR3 nucleotides: TGTGCCAGCAGTATACGAGATACGCAGTATTTT. It codes for CASSIRDTQYF.

The J gene is TRBJ1-2, the V gene TRBV30, with D possibly being TRBD1 (6 bases). Looked up from germline, CDR1 is GTSNPN and CDR2 is SVGIG (reference sequence). The CDR3 is 11 amino acids. Trimming removed 4 bases at V and 4 bases at J, with 7 bases between. CDR3 sequence reads: CAWIQGYGYTF. The DNA for the CDR3 is TGTGCCTGGATACAGGGCTATGGCTACACCTTC.

The V gene is TRBV29-1, the J gene TRBJ2-2; TRBD1 is a possible D gene (6 bases). Looked up from germline, CDR1 is SQVTM and CDR2 is ANQGSEA. This CDR3 comprises 17 residues. Trimming cost V 6 bases and J 3 bases, with 23 bases left between them. The CDR3 DNA sequence: TGCAGCGTCTTGGGGTTGGGTACCGAGGGGGACACCGGGGAGCTGTTTTTT. Its protein product is CSVLGLGTEGDTGELFF.